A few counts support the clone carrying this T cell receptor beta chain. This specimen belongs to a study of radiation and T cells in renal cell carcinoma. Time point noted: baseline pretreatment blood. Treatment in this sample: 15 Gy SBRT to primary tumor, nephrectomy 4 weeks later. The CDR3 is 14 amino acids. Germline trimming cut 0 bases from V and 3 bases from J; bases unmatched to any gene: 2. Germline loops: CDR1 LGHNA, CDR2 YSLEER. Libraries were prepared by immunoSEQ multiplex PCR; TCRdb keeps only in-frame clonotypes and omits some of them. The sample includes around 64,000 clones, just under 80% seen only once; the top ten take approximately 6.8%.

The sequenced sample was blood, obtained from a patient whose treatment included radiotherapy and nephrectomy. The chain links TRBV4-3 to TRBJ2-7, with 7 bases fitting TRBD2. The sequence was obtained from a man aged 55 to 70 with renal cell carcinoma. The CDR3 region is CASSQDSSGYEQYF. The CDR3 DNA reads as TGCGCCAGCAGCCAAGATTCTAGCGGCTACGAGCAGTACTTC.